The T cell receptor (beta chain) under discussion was sequenced for a study of control samples from healthy donors and cancer patients. This clone has a handful of counts. V lost 1 base to trimming and J lost 7 bases, with 11 bases between them. The CDR3 spans 14 residues. The germline gives CDR1 SEHNR, CDR2 FQNEAQ (reference sequence). Using immunoSEQ multiplex PCR, the repertoire was profiled, and TCRdb retains in-frame clones only, with some absent. Among approximately 140,000 clones listed, about 85% were seen once. Material: blood. This clonotype was obtained from a woman aged 25 to 39 in good health. The chain combines TRBV7-9 with TRBJ2-1, with D perhaps matching TRBD1 (5 bases). The CDR3 DNA follows: TGTGCCAGCAGCTTAGTGACAGAGTCGAATGAGCAGTTCTTC. This gives the protein CASSLVTESNEQFF.